This TCR beta chain was sequenced during a study of blood T cell repertoires in COVID-19. The V and J ends lost 5 bases and 7 bases respectively, with 15 bases between them. There are 13 residues in the CDR3. Germline CDR1 is LNHDA and CDR2 is SQIVND (reference sequence). As handled by the study authors: From reference gene primer amplification, estimates of nucleated cell counts were derived. Sequencing used immunoSEQ multiplex PCR; TCRdb keeps in-frame clones, though not all of them. From that table come the V and J calls and clone size; the DNA was used to work out D and trimming. The profile shows around 380,000 clones, roughly 77% of them singletons.

The sequenced material came from peripheral blood. The clonotype originates from a human donor with acute or convalescent COVID-19. The donor label of this sample is uncertain. The V call is TRBV19, the J call TRBJ2-7, with a tentative D call TRBD2 (7 bases). The CDR3 loop reads CASSADRRGEQYF. The CDR3 bases are TGTGCCAGTAGTGCCGACAGGCGGGGGGAGCAGTACTTC.